A selection of T cell receptor beta chains follows, all from one sample in a study of blood T cells in healthy people across ages. TCRdb re-derived calls from the 5' RACE reads in MiXCR, one entry per CDR3 protein. The repertoire includes approximately 780,000 distinct CDR3 sequences, around 25% of them detected once, and over 2.5% sits in the top ten. These data were likewise used in another study, on T cells of mothers and their children.

Source material: blood. Receptors originate from a boy between 10 and 17 years old in good health. The CDR3 runs from the conserved cysteine through the conserved F or W.

v_call cdr3_aa
TRBV7-9 CASTPLRHRDTQYF
TRBV20-1 CSATGTSFSYEQYF
TRBV18 CASSPRAGKETQYF
TRBV28 CASTGGTYEQYF
TRBV7-9 CASSSRGQGNKETQYF
TRBV28 CASSKTGTGHEKLFF
TRBV20-1 CSATQQGREQYF
TRBV12-3/TRBV12-4 CASSPSINTNYGYTF
TRBV6-1 CASSEFGGASSYEQYF
TRBV20-1 CSASDGKTYEQYF
TRBV24-1 CATSDSPGRATDTQYF
TRBV20-1 CGAPRGTDTQYF
TRBV29-1 CSANRGETQYF
TRBV5-1 CASSLGNRGKFNTGELFF
TRBV20-1 CSARVAGITDTQYF
TRBV20-1 CSADKGTGEETQYF
TRBV7-2 CASSLDRPNTGELFF
TRBV6-5 CASIQGADLQAFF
TRBV12-3/TRBV12-4 CASRSHGTGGSEQYF
TRBV30 CAWRGLGGGTQETQYF
TRBV9 CASSATSGSYTF
TRBV2 CASSPPSGDQETQYF
TRBV20-1 CSARDWGDGYEQYF
TRBV6-4 CATSKGDHTEAFF
TRBV20-1 CSARDQRSYNEQFF
TRBV9 CASSVGRGSSGANVLTF
TRBV29-1 CSVEDRVIGTEAFF
TRBV20-1 CSATGHQSTDTQYF
TRBV18 CASSLAQVPKSTDTQYF
TRBV20-1 CSAREDGGGQETQYF
TRBV9 CASSVDQYNEQFF
TRBV3-1 CASSQDPGSNYGYTF
TRBV12-3/TRBV12-4 CASSLGPPSTTEAFF
TRBV7-9 CASSPASGTGGLETQYF
TRBV20-1 CSAPLGGGWGETQYF
TRBV5-1 CASSFTGLSYEQYF
TRBV6-5 CASSRGEIYGYTF
TRBV29-1 CSVKSIQGFREKLFF
TRBV6-6 CASSYPFGGGSYEQYF
TRBV4-2 CASSGTQGGRAYGYTF
TRBV7-9 CASSPDPANYGYTF
TRBV10-2 CASSESGGGYKQYF
TRBV7-9 CASSSGTRTETQYF
TRBV5-1 CASGKGSGSYEQYF
TRBV20-1 CSARSQAVQETQYF
TRBV5-1 CASSPSYSGKAKNIQYF
TRBV24-1 CATSDLNYRAGANVLTF
TRBV7-3 CASSLKGGATDTQYF
TRBV5-1 CASSLGAQVDQETQYF
TRBV7-9 CASQAGQGSYEQYF
TRBV7-2 CASSLGANQETQYF
TRBV29-1 CSWRGSTDTQYF
TRBV29-1 CSVDRAGELFF
TRBV9 CASSGAEETQYF
TRBV7-2 CASSERGGSGEQYF